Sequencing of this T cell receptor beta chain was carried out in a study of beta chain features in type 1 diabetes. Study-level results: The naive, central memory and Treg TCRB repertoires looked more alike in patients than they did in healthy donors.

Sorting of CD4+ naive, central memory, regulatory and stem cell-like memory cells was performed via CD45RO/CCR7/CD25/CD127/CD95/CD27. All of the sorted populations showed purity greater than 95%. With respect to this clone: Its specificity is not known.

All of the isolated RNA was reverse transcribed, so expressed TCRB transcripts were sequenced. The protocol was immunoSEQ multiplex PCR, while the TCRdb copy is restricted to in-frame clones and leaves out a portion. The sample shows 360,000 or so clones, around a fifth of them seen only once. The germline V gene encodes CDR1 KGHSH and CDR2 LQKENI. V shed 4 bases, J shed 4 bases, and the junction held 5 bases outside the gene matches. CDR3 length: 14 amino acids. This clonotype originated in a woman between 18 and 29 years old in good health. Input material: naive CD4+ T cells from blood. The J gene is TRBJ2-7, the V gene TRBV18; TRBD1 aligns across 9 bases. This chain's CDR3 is CASSRDRVKYEQYF. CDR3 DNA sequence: TGTGCCAGCTCACGGGACAGGGTGAAATACGAGCAGTACTTC.